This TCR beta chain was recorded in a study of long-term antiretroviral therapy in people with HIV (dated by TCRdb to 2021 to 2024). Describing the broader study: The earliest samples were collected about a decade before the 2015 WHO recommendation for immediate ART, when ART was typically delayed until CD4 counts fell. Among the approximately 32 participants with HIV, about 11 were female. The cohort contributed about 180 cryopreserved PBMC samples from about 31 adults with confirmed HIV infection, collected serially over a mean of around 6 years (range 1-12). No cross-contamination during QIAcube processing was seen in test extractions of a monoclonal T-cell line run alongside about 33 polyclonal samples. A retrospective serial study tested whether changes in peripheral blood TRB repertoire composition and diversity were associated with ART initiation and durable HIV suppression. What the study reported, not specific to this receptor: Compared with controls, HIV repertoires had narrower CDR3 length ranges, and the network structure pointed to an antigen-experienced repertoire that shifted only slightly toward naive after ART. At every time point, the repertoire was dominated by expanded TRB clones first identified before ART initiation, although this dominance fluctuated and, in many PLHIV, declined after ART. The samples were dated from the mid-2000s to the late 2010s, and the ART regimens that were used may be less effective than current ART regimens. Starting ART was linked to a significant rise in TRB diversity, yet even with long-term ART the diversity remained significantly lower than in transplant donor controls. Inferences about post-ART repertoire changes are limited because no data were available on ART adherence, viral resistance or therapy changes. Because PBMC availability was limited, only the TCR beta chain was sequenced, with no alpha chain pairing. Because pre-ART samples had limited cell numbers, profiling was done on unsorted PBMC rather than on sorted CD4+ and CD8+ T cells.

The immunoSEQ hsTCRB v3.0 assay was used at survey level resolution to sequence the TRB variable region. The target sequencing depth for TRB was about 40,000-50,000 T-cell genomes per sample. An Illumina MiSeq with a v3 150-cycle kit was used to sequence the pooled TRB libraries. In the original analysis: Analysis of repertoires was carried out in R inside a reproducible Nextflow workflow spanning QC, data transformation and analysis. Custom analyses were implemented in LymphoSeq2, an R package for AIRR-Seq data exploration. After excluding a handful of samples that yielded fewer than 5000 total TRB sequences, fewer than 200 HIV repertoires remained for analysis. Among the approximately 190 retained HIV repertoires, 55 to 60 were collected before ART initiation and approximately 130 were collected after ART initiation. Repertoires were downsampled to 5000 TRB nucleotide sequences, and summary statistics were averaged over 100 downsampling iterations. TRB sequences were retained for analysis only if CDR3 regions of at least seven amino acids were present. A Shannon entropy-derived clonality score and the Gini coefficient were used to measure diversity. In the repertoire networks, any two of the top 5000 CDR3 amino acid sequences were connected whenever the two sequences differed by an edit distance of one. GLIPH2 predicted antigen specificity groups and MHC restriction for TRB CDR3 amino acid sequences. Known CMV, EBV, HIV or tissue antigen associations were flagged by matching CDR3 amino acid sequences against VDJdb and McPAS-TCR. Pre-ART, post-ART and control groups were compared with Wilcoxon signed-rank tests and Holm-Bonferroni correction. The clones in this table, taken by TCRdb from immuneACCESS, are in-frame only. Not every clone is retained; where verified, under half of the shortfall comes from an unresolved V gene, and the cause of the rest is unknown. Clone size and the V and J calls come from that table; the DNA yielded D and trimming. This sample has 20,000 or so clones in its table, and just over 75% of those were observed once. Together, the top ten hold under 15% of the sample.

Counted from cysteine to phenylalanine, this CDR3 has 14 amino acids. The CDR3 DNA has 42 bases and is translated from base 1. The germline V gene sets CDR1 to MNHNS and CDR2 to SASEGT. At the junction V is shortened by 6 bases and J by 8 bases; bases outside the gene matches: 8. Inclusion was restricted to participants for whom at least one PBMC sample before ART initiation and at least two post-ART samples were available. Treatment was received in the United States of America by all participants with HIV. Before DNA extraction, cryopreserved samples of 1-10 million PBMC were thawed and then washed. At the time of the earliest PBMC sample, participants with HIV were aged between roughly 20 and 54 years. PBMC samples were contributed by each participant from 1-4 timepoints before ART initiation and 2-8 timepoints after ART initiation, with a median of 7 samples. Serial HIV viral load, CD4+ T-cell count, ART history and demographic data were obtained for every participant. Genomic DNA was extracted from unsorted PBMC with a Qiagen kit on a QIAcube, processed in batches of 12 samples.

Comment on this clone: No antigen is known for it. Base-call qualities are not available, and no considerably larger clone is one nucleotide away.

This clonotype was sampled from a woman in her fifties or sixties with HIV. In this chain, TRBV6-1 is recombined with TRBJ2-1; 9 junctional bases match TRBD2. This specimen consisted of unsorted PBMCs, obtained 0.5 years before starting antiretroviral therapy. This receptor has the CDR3 CASRLRGGVYEQFF. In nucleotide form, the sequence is TGTGCCAGCAGGTTGCGGGGGGGCGTATATGAGCAGTTCTTC.